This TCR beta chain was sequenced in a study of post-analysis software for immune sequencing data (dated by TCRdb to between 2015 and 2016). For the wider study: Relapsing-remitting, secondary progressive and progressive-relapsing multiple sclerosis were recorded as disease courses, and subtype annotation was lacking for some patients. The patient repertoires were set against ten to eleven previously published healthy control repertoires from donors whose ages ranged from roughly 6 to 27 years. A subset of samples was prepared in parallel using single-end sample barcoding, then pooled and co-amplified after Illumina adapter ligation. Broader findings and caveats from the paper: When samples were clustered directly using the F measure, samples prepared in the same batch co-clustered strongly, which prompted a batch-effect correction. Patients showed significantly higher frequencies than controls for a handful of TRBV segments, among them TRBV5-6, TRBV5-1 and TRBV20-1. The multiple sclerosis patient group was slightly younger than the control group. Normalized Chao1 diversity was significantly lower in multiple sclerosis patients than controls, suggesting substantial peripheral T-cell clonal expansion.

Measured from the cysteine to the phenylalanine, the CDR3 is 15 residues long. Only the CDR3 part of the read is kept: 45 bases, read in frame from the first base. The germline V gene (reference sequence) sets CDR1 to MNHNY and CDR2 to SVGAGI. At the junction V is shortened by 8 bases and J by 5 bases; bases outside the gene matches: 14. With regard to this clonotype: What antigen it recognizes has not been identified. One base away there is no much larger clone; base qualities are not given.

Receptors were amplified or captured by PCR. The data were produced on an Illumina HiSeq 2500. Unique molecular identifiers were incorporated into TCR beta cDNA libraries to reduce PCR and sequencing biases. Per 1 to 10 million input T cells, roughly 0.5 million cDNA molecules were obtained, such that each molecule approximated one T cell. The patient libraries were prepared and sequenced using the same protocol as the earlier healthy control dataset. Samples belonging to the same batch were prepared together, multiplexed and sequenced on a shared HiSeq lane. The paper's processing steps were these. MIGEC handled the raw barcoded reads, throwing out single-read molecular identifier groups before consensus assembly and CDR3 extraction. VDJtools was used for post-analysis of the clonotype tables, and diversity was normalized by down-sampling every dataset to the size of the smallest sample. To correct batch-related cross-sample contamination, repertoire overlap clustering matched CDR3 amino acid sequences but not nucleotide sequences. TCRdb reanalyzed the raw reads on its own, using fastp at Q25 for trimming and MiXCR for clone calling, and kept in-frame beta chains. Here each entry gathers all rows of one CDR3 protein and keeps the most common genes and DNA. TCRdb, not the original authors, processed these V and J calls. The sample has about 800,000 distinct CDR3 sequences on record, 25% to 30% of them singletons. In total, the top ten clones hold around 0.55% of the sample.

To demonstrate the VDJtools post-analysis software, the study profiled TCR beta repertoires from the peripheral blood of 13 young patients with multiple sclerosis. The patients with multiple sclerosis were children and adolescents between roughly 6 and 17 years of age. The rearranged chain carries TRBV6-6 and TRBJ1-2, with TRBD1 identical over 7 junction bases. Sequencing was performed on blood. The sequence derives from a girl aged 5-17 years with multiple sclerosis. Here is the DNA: TGTGCCAGCGGACCGGGACAGATGATCTATTATGGCTACACCTTC. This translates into CASGPGQMIYYGYTF.